This T cell receptor (beta chain) was recorded in a study of T cell responses to AZD1222 COVID-19 vaccine. Study findings and constraints: White British people made up most donors, females outnumbered males, and clonal diversity was possibly underestimated. Regions left unmutated in variants are reportedly the target of nearly half of spike-specific TCRs. The span of vaccine-associated CD4 TCRs extended across spike, with dominance at 160-218 and 743-854.

Germline lookup yields CDR1 MNHEY and CDR2 SMNVEV (reference sequence). The CDR3 loop spans 14 amino acids. V shed 0 bases and J shed 4 bases, with 7 bases lying between them. Some clones are missing from TCRdb's copy, which holds only in-frame ones; the method was immunoSEQ multiplex PCR. The table lists roughly 120,000 clones, about 86% of them singletons. Of note for this clone: Its specificity is not known.

The starting material was peripheral blood, obtained 28 days after the second AZD1222 dose. The rearrangement joins TRBV27 to TRBJ1-3, with D possibly being TRBD1 (5 bases). The TCR originated in an adult who received the AZD1222 COVID-19 vaccine. CDR3 sequence reads: CASSLSGQGNTIYF. The CDR3 DNA reads TGTGCCAGCAGTTTATCGGGGCAGGGAAACACCATATATTTT.